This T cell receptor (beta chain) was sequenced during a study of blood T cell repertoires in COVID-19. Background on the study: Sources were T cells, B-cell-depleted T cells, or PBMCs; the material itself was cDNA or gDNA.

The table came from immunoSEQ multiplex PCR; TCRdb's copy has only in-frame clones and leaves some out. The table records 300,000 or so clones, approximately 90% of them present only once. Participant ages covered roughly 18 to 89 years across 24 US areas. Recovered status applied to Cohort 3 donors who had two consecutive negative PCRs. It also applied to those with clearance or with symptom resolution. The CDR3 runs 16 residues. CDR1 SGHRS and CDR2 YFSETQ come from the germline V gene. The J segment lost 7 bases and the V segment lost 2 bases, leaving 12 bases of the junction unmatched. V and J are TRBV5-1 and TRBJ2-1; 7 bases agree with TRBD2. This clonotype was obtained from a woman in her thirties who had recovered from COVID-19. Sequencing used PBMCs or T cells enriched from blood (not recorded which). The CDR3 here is CASSFGLAEGRNEQFF. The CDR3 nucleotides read TGCGCCAGCAGCTTTGGGCTAGCGGAGGGGAGGAATGAGCAGTTCTTC.